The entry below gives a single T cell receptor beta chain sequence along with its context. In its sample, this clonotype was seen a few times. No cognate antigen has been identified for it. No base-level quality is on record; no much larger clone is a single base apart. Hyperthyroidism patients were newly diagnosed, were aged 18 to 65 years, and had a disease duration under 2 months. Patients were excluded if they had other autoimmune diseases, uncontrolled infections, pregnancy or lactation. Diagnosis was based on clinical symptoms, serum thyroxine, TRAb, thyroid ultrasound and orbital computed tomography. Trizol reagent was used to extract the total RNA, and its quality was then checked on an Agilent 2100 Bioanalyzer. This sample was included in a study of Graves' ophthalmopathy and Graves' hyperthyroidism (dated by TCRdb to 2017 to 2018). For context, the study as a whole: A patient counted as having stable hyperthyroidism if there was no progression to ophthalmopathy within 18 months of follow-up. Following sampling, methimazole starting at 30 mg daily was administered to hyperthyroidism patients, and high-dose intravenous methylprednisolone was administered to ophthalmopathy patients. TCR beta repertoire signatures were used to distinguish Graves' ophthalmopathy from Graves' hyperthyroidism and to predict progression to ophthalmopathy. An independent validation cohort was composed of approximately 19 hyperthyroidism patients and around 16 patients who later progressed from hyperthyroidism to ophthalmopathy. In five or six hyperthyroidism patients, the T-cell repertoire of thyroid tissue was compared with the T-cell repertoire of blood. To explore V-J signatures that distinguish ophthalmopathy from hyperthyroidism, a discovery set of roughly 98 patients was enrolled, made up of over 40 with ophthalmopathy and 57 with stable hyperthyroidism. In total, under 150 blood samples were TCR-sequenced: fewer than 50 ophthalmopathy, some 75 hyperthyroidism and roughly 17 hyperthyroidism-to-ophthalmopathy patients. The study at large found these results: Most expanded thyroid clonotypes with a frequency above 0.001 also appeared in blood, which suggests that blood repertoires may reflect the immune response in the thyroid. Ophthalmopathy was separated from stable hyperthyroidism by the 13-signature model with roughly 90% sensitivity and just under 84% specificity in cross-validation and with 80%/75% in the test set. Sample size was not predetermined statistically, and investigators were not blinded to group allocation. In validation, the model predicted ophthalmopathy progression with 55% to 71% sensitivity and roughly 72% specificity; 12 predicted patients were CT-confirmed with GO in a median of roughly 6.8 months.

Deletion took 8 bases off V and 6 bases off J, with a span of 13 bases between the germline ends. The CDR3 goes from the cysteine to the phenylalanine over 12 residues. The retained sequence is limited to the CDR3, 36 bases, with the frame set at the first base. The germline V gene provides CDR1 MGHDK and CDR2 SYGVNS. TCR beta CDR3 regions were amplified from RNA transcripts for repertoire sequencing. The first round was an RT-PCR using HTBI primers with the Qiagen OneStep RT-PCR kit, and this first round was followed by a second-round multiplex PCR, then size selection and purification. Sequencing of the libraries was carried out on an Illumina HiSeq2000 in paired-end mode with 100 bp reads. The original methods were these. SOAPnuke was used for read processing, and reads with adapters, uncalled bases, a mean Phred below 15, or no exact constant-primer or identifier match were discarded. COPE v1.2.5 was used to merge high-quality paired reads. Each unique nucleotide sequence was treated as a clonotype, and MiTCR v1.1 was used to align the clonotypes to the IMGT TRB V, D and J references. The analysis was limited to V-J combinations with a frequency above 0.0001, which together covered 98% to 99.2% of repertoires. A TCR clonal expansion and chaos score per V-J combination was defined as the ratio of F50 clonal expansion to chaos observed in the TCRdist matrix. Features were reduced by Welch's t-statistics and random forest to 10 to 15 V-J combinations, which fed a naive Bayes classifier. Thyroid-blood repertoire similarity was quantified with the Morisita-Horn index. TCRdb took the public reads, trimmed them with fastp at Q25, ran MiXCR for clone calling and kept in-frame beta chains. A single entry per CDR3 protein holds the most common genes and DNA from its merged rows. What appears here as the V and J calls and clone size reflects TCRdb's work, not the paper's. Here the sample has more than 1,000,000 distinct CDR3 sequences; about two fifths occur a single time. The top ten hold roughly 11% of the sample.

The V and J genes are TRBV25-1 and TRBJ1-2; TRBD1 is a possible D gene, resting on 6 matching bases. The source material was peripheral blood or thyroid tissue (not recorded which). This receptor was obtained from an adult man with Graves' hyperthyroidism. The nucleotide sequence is TGTGCCAGCCAGAGAGGGGGGGATGGCTACACCTTC. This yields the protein CASQRGGDGYTF.